This TCR beta chain was obtained from a study of blood T cell repertoires in COVID-19. Across the study: Some COVID-19 samples were acute and others convalescent; all came from the United States, Italy and Spain.

This clone was seen once. The CDR3 runs to 14 residues. The germline V gene encodes CDR1 WNHNN and CDR2 SYGVQD (reference sequence). The germline V and J ends were trimmed by 0 bases and 5 bases, with 10 bases remaining between them. Study processing details: For nucleated cells, counts were estimated from reference gene primer amplification. Data came from immunoSEQ multiplex PCR; TCRdb stores just in-frame clones and leaves some out. D and trimming were read from the DNA, whereas the V and J calls and clone size are those reported in that table. This sample has around 250,000 clones, with roughly 84% found just once.

Sequences were obtained from peripheral blood. The sequence was obtained from a woman between 18 and 29 years old with acute or convalescent COVID-19. The J gene is TRBJ2-5, the V gene TRBV10-1; the D gene is possibly TRBD2 (6 bases). CDR3 coding DNA: TGCGCCAGCAGTGAGTCTTCAGGGAGGGAGACCCAGTACTTC. Translating gives CASSESSGRETQYF.